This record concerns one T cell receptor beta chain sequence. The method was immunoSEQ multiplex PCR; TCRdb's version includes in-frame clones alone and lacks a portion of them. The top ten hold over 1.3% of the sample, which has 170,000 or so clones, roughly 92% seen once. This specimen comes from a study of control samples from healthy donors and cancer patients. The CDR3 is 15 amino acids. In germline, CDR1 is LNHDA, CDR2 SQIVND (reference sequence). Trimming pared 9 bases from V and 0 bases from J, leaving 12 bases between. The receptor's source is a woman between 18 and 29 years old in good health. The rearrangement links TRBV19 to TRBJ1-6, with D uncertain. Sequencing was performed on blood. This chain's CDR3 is CASSQAGSYNSPLHF. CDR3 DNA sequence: TGTGCCAGCTCCCAAGCGGGCTCCTATAATTCACCCCTCCACTTT. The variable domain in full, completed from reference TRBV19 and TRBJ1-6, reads DGGITQSPKYLFRKEGQNVTLSCEQNLNHDAMYWYRQDPGQGLRLIYYSQIVNDFQKGDIAEGYSVSREKKESFPLTVTSAQKNPTAFYLCASSQAGSYNSPLHFGNGTRLTVT.